This is a list of T cell receptor beta chains from one sample in a study of blood T cell repertoires in COVID-19. Clones were read by immunoSEQ multiplex PCR, and TCRdb kept only the in-frame ones, dropping some. This table holds 35,000 to 45,000 clones, over 80% found once. Material: peripheral blood. The receptor source for this set is a human donor in a cohort sampled during active COVID-19. Each CDR3 is given with its conserved first and last residue. The order of the fields is V gene, CDR3 length, J gene, D gene, CDR3 protein, CDR3 DNA. D genes are given only for firm matches.

V: TRBV9
length: 16
J: TRBJ2-7
D: TRBD1
CDR3: CASSAAFGQVEREQYF
DNA: TGTGCCAGCAGCGCAGCATTTGGACAGGTCGAGCGCGAGCAGTACTTC

V: TRBV18
length: 14
J: TRBJ1-1
D: NA
CDR3: CASSPLAGDTEAFF
DNA: TGTGCCAGCTCACCGCTGGCAGGGGACACTGAAGCTTTCTTT

V: TRBV11-1
length: 16
J: TRBJ1-2
D: TRBD1
CDR3: CASSPGTGGEGYGYTF
DNA: TGTGCCAGCAGCCCAGGGACAGGGGGCGAAGGCTATGGCTACACCTTC

V: TRBV28
length: 11
J: TRBJ1-5
D: NA
CDR3: CASRAGPPQHF
DNA: TGTGCCAGCAGAGCAGGGCCGCCCCAGCATTTT

V: TRBV9
length: 15
J: TRBJ1-5
D: NA
CDR3: CASSVGTLSNQPQHF
DNA: TGTGCCAGCAGCGTAGGGACATTAAGCAATCAGCCCCAGCATTTT

V: TRBV11-2
length: 15
J: TRBJ2-1
D: TRBD2
CDR3: CASRGLADHYNEQFF
DNA: TGTGCCAGCCGGGGACTAGCGGATCACTACAATGAGCAGTTCTTC

V: TRBV18
length: 14
J: TRBJ1-2
D: TRBD1
CDR3: CASSKRQGEDGYTF
DNA: TGTGCCAGCTCAAAGCGACAGGGGGAGGATGGCTACACCTTC

V: TRBV5-1
length: 15
J: TRBJ1-5
D: TRBD1
CDR3: CASSRTGESNQPQHF
DNA: TGCGCCAGCAGCCGGACAGGGGAGAGCAATCAGCCCCAGCATTTT

V: TRBV5-1
length: 16
J: TRBJ1-2
D: TRBD1
CDR3: CASRPGQGASNYGYTF
DNA: TGCGCCAGCAGACCGGGACAGGGGGCGAGTAACTATGGCTACACCTTC

V: TRBV28
length: 16
J: TRBJ2-2
D: TRBD1
CDR3: CASSQQGVEVVGELFF
DNA: TGTGCCAGCAGCCAACAGGGGGTCGAGGTTGTCGGGGAGCTGTTTTTT

V: TRBV4-1
length: 14
J: TRBJ1-4
D: NA
CDR3: CASSQDSGAGKLFF
DNA: TGCGCCAGCAGCCAAGACTCCGGAGCGGGAAAACTGTTTTTT

V: TRBV18
length: 14
J: TRBJ1-2
D: TRBD1
CDR3: CASSPTGGLYGYTF
DNA: TGTGCCAGCTCACCGACAGGGGGCCTCTATGGCTACACCTTC

V: TRBV9
length: 16
J: TRBJ2-3
D: NA
CDR3: CASSPSWEVGRRTQYF
DNA: TGTGCCAGCAGCCCGTCTTGGGAGGTGGGGAGGCGTACGCAGTATTTT

V: TRBV24-1
length: 14
J: TRBJ1-5
D: TRBD1
CDR3: CATSEGQGNQPQHF
DNA: TGTGCCACCAGTGAGGGACAGGGCAATCAGCCCCAGCATTTT